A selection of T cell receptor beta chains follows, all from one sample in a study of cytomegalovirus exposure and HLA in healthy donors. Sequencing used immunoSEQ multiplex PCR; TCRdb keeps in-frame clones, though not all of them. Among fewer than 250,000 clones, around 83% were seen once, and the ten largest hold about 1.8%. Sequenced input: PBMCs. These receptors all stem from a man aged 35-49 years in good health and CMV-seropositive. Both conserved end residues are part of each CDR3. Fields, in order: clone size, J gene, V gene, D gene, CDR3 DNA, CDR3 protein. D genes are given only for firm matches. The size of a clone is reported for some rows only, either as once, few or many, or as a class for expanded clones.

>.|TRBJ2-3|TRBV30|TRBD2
TGTGCCTGCCTACTAGCGGGAAGGACAGATACGCAGTATTTT
CACLLAGRTDTQYF
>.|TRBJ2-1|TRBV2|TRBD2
TGTGCCAGCCAAGCGGGAGGGTACAATGAGCAGTTCTTC
CASQAGGYNEQFF
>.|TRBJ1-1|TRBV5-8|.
TGTGCCAGCAGCTCCCTCGCGGGCAGGGGGAACACTGAAGCTTTCTTT
CASSSLAGRGNTEAFF
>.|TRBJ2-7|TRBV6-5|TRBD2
TGTGCCAGCAGCTACACCGGACTAGCGTTATTTAAGCAGTACTTC
CASSYTGLALFKQYF
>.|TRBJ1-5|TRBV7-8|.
TGTGCCAGCAGCTTACTACAGGGTAGGCAGCCCCAGCATTTT
CASSLLQGRQPQHF
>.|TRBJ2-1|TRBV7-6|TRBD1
TGTGCCAGCAGCCCTCGGACAGGGGGTTCCTACAATGAGCAGTTCTTC
CASSPRTGGSYNEQFF
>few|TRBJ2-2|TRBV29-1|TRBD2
TGCAGCGTTTTCGGGACTAGCGGTTACACCGGGGAGCTGTTTTTT
CSVFGTSGYTGELFF
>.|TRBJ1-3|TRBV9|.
TGTGCCAGCAGCGTAGATGCGAGCTCTGGAAACACCATATATTTT
CASSVDASSGNTIYF
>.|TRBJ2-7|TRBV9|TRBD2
TGTGCCAGCAGCGGGTACTACGGGACTAGCGGGAGCCCCGAGCAGTACTTC
CASSGYYGTSGSPEQYF
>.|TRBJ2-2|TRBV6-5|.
TGTGCCAGCAGTTACTCAGCGCTGAACACCGGGGAGCTGTTTTTT
CASSYSALNTGELFF
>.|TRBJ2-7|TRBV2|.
TGTGCCAGCAGTGAGGACGCGGGCAGGTTGGGTTACGAGCAGTACTTC
CASSEDAGRLGYEQYF
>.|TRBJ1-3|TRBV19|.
TGTGCCACCTCTGGTAATACTGGCTCTGGAAACACCATATATTTT
CATSGNTGSGNTIYF
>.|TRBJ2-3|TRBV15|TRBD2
TGTGCCACCAGCAGAGATTTAGGGCGGGAGGGGGCTACGCAGTATTTT
CATSRDLGREGATQYF
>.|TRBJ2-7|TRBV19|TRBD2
TGTGCCAGTAGTATGGCGGGAGGTCCCTACGAGCAGTACTTC
CASSMAGGPYEQYF
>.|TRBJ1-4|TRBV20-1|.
TGCAGTGCTCTGCGGGATGAAAAACTGTTTTTT
CSALRDEKLFF
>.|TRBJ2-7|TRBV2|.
TGTGCCAGCAGCGCTTACAGGGTTTACGAGCAGTACTTC
CASSAYRVYEQYF
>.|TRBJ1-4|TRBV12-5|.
TGTGCTAGTGGTTTGGTATCAGGAGGGAATGAAAAACTGTTTTTT
CASGLVSGGNEKLFF
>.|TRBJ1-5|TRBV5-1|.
TGCGCCAGCAGCCACTGGACAGATAGCAATCAGCCCCAGCATTTT
CASSHWTDSNQPQHF
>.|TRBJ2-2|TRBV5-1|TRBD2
TGCGCCAGCAGCTTGGGAGCGGGAGGGCCGGGCACCGGGGAGCTGTTTTTT
CASSLGAGGPGTGELFF
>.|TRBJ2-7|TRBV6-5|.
TGTGCCAGCAGTTACTCTTTTTCGGTGGGAGTGGGCGAGCAGTACTTC
CASSYSFSVGVGEQYF
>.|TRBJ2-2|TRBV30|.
TGTGCCTGGAGTGTTGGAGGGACCGGGGAGCTGTTTTTT
CAWSVGGTGELFF
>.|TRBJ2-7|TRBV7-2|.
TGTGCCAGCAGCTTTGGGCCCTACGAGCAGTACTTC
CASSFGPYEQYF
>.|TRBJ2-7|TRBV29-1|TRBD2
TGCAGCGTTGAAGATGTAGCGGGAGTCTCCTACGAGCAGTACTTC
CSVEDVAGVSYEQYF
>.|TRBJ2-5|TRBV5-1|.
TGCGCCAGCAGCCCGGAAGACTATAGGGAGACCCAGTACTTC
CASSPEDYRETQYF
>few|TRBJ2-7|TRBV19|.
TGTGCCAGTAGTATCGCAGGTTACTACGAGCAGTACTTC
CASSIAGYYEQYF
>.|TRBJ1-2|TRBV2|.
TGTGCCAGCAGTGAAGATGTTGCCCGAGCCTATGGCTACACCTTC
CASSEDVARAYGYTF
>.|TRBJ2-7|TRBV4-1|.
TGCGCCAGCAGCCAACCCGACGGACTCTACGAGCAGTACTTC
CASSQPDGLYEQYF
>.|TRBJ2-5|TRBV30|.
TGTGCCTGGAGTAACGGGGTCGGGGTCAGTGGGGAGACCCAGTACTTC
CAWSNGVGVSGETQYF
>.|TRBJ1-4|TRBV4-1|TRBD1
TGCGCCAGCAGGATTTTGACCCCGACAGGGACCCTTAATGAAAAACTGTTTTTT
CASRILTPTGTLNEKLFF
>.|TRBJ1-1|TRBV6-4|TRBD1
TGTGCCAGCAGGCAACAGGGGGCGAACACTGAAGCTTTCTTT
CASRQQGANTEAFF
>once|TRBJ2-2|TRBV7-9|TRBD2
TGTGCCAGCAGCTCCCCCGGACTAGCGGGAGCCGGGGAGCTGTTTTTT
CASSSPGLAGAGELFF
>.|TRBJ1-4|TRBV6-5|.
TGTGCCAGCAGCCACTCCGCAGAACCGGGAAAACTGTTTTTT
CASSHSAEPGKLFF
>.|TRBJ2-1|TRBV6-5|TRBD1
TGTGCCAGCAGCTACCTCGGGACAGGGTCGGGCAATGAGCAGTTCTTC
CASSYLGTGSGNEQFF
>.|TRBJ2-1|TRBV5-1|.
TGCGCCAGCAGCTTGAATGTACTACTCAATGAGCAGTTCTTC
CASSLNVLLNEQFF
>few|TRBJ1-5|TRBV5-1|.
TGCGCCAGCAGCTTAGGAGTAGGTAATCAGCCCCAGCATTTT
CASSLGVGNQPQHF
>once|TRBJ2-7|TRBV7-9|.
TGTGCCAGCAGCTTCCTAAGGGGGGGCTCCTACGAGCAGTACTTC
CASSFLRGGSYEQYF
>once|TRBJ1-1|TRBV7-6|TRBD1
TGTGCCAGCAGCGCCGGGACAGGGACTGAAGCTTTCTTT
CASSAGTGTEAFF
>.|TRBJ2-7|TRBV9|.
TGTGCCAGCAGCGTAGCCCCCACATCCTACGAGCAGTACTTC
CASSVAPTSYEQYF
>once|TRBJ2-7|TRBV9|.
TGTGCCAGCAGCGCTAATAGGGCAGGGTCCTCGGAGCAGTACTTC
CASSANRAGSSEQYF
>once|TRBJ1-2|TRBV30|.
TGTGCCTGGAGAAGGGAGGCAGGGTCTGGAAATAAGGCTGGCTACGCCTTC
CAWRREAGSGNKAGYAF
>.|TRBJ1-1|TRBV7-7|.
TGTGCCAGCAGTAGGGTGGAGGCTAACACTGAAGCTTTCTTT
CASSRVEANTEAFF
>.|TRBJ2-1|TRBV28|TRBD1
TGTGCCATTAAGGGACAGGGGGCTTTCTCCTACAATGAGCAGTTCTTC
CAIKGQGAFSYNEQFF
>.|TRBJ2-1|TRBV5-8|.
TGTGCCAGCAGCTTGGCCGTAAATGAGCAGTTCTTC
CASSLAVNEQFF
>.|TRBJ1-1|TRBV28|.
TGTGCCAGCAGTACCCAGGGATTAGCTTTCTTT
CASSTQGLAFF
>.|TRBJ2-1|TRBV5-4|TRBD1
TGTGCCAGCAGCTCGGACAGGGCCCTTTCCTACAATGAGCAGTTCTTC
CASSSDRALSYNEQFF
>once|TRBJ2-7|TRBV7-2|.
TGTGCCAGCAGCTTAATACTACCCCTACCCTACGAGCAGTACTTC
CASSLILPLPYEQYF
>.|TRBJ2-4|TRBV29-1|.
TGCAGCGTGATACAGGGAACGGCCAAAAACAGTCAGTACTTC
CSVIQGTAKNSQYF
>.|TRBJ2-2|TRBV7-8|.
TGTGCCAGCAGCTTTGTCCGCACCGGGGAGCTGTTTTTT
CASSFVRTGELFF
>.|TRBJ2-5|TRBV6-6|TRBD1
TGTGCCAGCAGTCCCGGGACAGGGGAAGAGACCCAGTACTTC
CASSPGTGEETQYF
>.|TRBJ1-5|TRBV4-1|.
TGCGCCAGCAGCCAAGATCGAGGTAGCAATCAGCCCCAGCATTTT
CASSQDRGSNQPQHF
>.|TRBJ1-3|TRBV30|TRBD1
TGTGCCTGGAGTACCACCGGGACAGGGGCTGGAAACACCATATATTTT
CAWSTTGTGAGNTIYF